This TCR beta chain was obtained from a study of T cells in Graves' hyperthyroidism and ophthalmopathy (dated by TCRdb to the late 2010s). Turning to the overall study: Peripheral blood samples were taken at the time of initial diagnosis, prior to any treatment. The paper describes TCR Vbeta CDR3 sequencing of some 130 peripheral blood samples, made up of roughly 45 ophthalmopathy patients, approximately 76 hyperthyroidism patients and 17 progressor patients. The 75 to 100 discovery patients were randomly divided into training and test sets at a 7:3 ratio. Prospective prediction of ophthalmopathy was tested in an independent validation cohort consisting of fewer than 20 hyperthyroidism patients and more than 15 patients who later progressed to ophthalmopathy. After sampling, hyperthyroidism patients received methimazole starting at 30 mg daily, and ophthalmopathy patients received high-dose intravenous methylprednisolone. In roughly six Graves' hyperthyroidism patients, the study also compared T-cell repertoires from thyroid tissue with T-cell repertoires from blood. TCR V-J signatures able to tell the groups apart were searched for in a discovery cohort of approximately 95 patients, of whom 43 had Graves' ophthalmopathy and around 58 had stable Graves' hyperthyroidism.

General study outcomes and caveats: Most expanded thyroid clonotypes (frequency above 0.001) were also detected in blood, a finding suggesting that blood repertoires may reflect thyroid immune responses. No statistical method was used to set the sample size in advance, and investigators knew the group allocation. In validation, the model predicted progression to ophthalmopathy a median of about 6.5 months before onset, with about 70% sensitivity and almost 75% specificity. Ophthalmopathy was separated from stable hyperthyroidism by a 13 V-J signature model, with approximately 90% sensitivity and approximately 81% specificity obtained in cross-validation and 80%/75% obtained in testing.

Worth noting for this clonotype: Its recognized antigen is unknown. This may be a read error, as it is one base from a much larger clone.

Stable Graves' hyperthyroidism was defined as the absence of progression to ophthalmopathy over 18 months of follow-up. Hyperthyroidism patients were newly diagnosed, had a disease duration of under 2 months, and were aged 18 to 65 years. Patients with uncontrolled infections, other autoimmune diseases, pregnancy or lactation were excluded. Diagnoses relied on clinical symptoms, serum thyroxine and TRAb, thyroid ultrasound and orbital computed tomography. PBMCs were separated from 7.5 to 10 ml of fresh peripheral blood using Ficoll-Paque density gradient centrifugation. Total RNA was extracted using Trizol reagent, and RNA quality was assessed on an Agilent 2100 Bioanalyzer. Sequences DFQATT (CDR1) and SNEGSKA (CDR2) are obtained from the germline V gene (reference sequence). The CDR3 holds 14 amino acids from the cysteine to the phenylalanine. The sequence is cut down to CDR3 DNA, 42 bases in frame from base 1.

Amplification of TCR beta CDR3 regions was carried out from RNA transcripts. A first-round RT-PCR of the TCR CDR3 used the HTBI primer set with the Qiagen OneStep RT-PCR kit. Libraries were constructed in a second round of multiplex PCR, after which size selection and purification were carried out. Libraries were sequenced paired-end with 100 bp reads on an Illumina HiSeq2000. Per the source publication's procedure: SOAPnuke was used to process the raw data, with reads discarded if the reads contained adapters or uncalled bases, had a mean Phred below 15, or lacked an exact constant-primer or identifier match. COPE v1.2.5 was used to merge the high-quality paired reads, and each unique nucleotide sequence was defined as a clonotype. MiTCR v1.1 was used to align clonotypes to the IMGT TRBV, TRBD and TRBJ reference segments. The analysis was restricted to V-J combinations with a frequency above 0.0001, which together covered roughly 99% of the repertoires. The TCS score was defined as the ratio of F50 (clonal expansion) to E x V (chaos), calculated using BLOSUM62-based TCRdist between CDR3 peptides within each V-J. Welch's t-statistics and random forest reduced around 550 V-J features to 10 to 15, which were used in a naive Bayes classifier (R e1071). TCRdb passed the public sequencing reads through fastp at Q25 and MiXCR, retaining productive beta sequences. CDR3 protein sequences are deduplicated, and each keeps its most common genes and DNA. The V and J calls follow TCRdb's processing rather than the paper's. The sample table shows around 300,000 distinct CDR3 sequences, and 14% are seen once. Of the sample, under 30% is held by the ten largest clones.

This clonotype was sampled from a woman aged 25-40 years with Graves' hyperthyroidism. This chain is built from TRBV20-1 and TRBJ2-1, and perhaps TRBD2 as D gene, on 5 matching bases. The sequenced sample consisted of blood. This receptor has the CDR3 CSADDSGSGNEQSF. The DNA sequence is as follows: TGCAGTGCTGACGACTCGGGGTCGGGCAATGAGCAGTCCTTC.